The text below deals with one T cell receptor (beta chain). What it binds is not known. This sample stems from a study of response to subunit inactivated influenza vaccine. Regarding the study as a whole: There was a suggestion from the authors that each seasonal influenza vaccination recruits few new T cells.

MiXCR, run by TCRdb on the RT-PCR reads, gives a single entry per CDR3 protein. The sample consists of hundreds of thousands of distinct CDR3 sequences, less than 20% of them appearing once. Germline CDR1 and CDR2: SGDLS and YYNGEE. V shed 3 bases and J shed 7 bases, with 19 bases lying between them. CDR3 length equals 15 residues. This sample comprised PBMCs from blood, obtained roughly 5 days after vaccination. V and J are TRBV9 and TRBJ2-5, with a possible D match to TRBD1 (6 bases). The clonotype was recovered from a man in his fifties who received an inactivated influenza vaccine. The CDR3 region is CASSATTGPEGTQYF. The DNA of the CDR3 is TGTGCCAGCAGCGCAACGACAGGTCCCGAAGGGACCCAGTACTTC.